A single T cell receptor beta chain is shown here with its context. The antigen remains undetermined. Sequencing was performed with immunoSEQ multiplex PCR; in TCRdb, only in-frame clones are kept and a portion is missing. In the table there are some 7,300 clones, around 80% of which are singletons. The V gene lost 5 bases and the J gene lost 3 bases, with 23 bases spanning the gap. The CDR3 loop spans 18 amino acids. Germline V gene sequence: CDR1 LNHNV, CDR2 YYDKDF (reference sequence). The sample belongs to a study of regulatory and conventional T cells in RAG deficiency. Study observations and caveats: Control T-cell subsets had markedly higher Shannon entropy and lower Simpson indices than RAG-deficient patients. Other subsets showed 9.5 to 10-fold reductions, but Treg unique TCR beta sequences fell 95 to 100-fold in these patients.

This sample also belongs to another study, concerning regulatory T cells. That investigation notes: Primers: 52 TRBV forward and 13 TRBJ reverse.

The material sequenced was CD8+ T cells sorted from blood. The origin of this receptor is a human donor in good health. This chain connects TRBV15 to TRBJ1-3; weak D call: TRBD1 (6 bases). CDR3: CATSAQRQTGLFGNTIYF. CDR3 bases: TGTGCCACCAGCGCCCAGCGGCAGACAGGTCTATTTGGAAACACCATATATTTT.